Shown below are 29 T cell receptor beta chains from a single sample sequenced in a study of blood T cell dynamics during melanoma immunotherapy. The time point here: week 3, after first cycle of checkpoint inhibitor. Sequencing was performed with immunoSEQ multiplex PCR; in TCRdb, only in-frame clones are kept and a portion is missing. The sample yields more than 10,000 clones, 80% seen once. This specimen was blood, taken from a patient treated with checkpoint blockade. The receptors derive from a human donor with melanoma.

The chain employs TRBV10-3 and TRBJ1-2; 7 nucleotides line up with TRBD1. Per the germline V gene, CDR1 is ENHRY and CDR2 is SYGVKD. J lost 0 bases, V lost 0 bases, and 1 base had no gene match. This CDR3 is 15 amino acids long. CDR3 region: CAISESGQSNYGYTF. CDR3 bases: TGTGCCATCAGTGAGTCGGGACAGTCTAACTATGGCTACACCTTC.

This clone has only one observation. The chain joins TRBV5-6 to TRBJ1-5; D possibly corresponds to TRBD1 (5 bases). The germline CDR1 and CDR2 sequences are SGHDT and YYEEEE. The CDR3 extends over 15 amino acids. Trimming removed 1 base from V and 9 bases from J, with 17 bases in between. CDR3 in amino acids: CASSLQSGGARPQHF. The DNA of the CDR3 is TGTGCCAGCAGCTTGCAGTCTGGCGGGGCCAGGCCCCAGCATTTT.

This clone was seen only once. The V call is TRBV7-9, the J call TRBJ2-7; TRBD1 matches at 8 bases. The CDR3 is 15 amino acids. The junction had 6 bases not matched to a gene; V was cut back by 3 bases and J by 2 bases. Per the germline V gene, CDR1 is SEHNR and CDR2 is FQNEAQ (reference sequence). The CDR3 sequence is CASSLGQVPTYEQYF. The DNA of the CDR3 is TGTGCCAGCAGCTTGGGACAGGTGCCTACCTACGAGCAGTACTTC.

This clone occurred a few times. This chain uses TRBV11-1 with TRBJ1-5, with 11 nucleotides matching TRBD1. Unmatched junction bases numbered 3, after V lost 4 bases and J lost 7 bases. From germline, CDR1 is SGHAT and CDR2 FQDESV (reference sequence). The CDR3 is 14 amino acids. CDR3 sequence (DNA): TGTGCCAGCAGCTCGGGACAGGGGGGCCAGCCCCAGCATTTT. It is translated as CASSSGQGGQPQHF. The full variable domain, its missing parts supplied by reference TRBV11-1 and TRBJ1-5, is EAEVAQSPRYKITEKSQAVAFWCDPISGHATLYWYRQILGQGPELLVQFQDESVVDDSQLPKDRFSAERLKGVDSTLKIQPAELGDSAMYLCASSSGQGGQPQHFGDGTRLSIL.

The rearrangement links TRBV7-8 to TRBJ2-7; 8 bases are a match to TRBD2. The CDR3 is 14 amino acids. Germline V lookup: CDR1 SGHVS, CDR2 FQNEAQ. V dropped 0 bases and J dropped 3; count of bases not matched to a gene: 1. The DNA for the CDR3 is TGTGCCAGCAGCTTAGCTAGCGGGAACTACGAGCAGTACTTC. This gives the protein CASSLASGNYEQYF.

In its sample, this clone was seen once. In DNA, the CDR3 is TGTGCCAGCAGCTCCGGGGGACTAGCGGGAGGGCGGGGTGAGACCCAGTACTTC. As protein: CASSSGGLAGGRGETQYF. The chain is built from TRBV7-6 and TRBJ2-5, with 16 bases lining up with TRBD2. Trimming cost V 4 bases and J 5 bases; bases outside gene matches: 10. This CDR3 comprises 18 residues. Germline CDR1 reads SGHVS; CDR2 reads FNYEAQ.

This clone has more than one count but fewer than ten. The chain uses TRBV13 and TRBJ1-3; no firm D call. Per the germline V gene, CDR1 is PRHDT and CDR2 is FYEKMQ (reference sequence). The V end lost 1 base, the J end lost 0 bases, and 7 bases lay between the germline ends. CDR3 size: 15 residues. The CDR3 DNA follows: TGTGCCAGCAGCTTAGAGGCAATCTCTGGAAACACCATATATTTT. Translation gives CASSLEAISGNTIYF.

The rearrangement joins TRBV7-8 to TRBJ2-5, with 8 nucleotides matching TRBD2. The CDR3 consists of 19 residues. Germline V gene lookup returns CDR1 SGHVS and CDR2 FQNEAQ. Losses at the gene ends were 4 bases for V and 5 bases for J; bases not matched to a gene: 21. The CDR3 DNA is TGTGCCAGCAGCTGGGCACCTAAGGCGGGAGGCACCTTCGGGGAGACCCAGTACTTC. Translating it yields CASSWAPKAGGTFGETQYF.

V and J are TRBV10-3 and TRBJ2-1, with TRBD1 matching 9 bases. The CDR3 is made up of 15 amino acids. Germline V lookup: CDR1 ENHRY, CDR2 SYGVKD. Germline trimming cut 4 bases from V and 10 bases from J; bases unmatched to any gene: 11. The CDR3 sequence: CAISGGGQGGWEQFF. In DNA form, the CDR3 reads TGTGCCATCAGTGGGGGGGGACAGGGTGGATGGGAGCAGTTCTTC.

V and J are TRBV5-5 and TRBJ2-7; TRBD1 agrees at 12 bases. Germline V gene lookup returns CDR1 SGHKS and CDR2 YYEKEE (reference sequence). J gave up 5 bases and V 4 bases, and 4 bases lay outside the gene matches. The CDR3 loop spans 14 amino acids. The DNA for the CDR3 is TGTGCCAGCAGCGCCCGGGACAGGGGGCACGAGCAGTACGTC. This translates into CASSARDRGHEQYV.

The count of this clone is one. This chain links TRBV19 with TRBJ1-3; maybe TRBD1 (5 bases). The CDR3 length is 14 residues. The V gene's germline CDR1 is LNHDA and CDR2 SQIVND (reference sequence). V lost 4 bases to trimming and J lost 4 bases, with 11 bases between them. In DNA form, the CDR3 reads TGTGCCAGTAGTACTTGGGACCGAGGAAACACCATATATTTT. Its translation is CASSTWDRGNTIYF.

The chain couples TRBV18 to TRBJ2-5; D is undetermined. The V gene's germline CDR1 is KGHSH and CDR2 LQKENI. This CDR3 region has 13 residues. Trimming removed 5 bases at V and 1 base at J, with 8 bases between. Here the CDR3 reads CASSTNSQETQYF. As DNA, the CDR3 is TGTGCCAGCTCAACCAACTCCCAAGAGACCCAGTACTTC.

Written as DNA, the CDR3 is TGTGCCAGCAGCTTGGACGAACAGGGGGCGCCTGGGGCCAACGTCCTGACTTTC. It specifies CASSLDEQGAPGANVLTF. This rearrangement joins TRBV7-2 to TRBJ2-6; the match to TRBD1 covers 9 bases. Germline assignment: CDR1 SGHTA and CDR2 FQGNSA. This CDR3 spans 18 amino acids. V shed 3 bases and J 2 bases; nucleotides not matched to a gene: 8.

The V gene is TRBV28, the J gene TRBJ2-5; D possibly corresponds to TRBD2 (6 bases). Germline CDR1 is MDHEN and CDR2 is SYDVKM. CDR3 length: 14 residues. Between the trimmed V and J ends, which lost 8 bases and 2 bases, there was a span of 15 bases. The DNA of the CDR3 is TGTGCCAGCGGGTTAGCGGTATTACAAGAGACCCAGTACTTC. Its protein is CASGLAVLQETQYF.

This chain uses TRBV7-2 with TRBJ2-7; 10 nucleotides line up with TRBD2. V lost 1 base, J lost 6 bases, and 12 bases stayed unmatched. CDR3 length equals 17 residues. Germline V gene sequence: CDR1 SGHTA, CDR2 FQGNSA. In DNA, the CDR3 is TGTGCCAGCAGCTTAGTGGTTTTTGGGACTAGCGCCGGCGAGCAGTACTTC. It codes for CASSLVVFGTSAGEQYF.

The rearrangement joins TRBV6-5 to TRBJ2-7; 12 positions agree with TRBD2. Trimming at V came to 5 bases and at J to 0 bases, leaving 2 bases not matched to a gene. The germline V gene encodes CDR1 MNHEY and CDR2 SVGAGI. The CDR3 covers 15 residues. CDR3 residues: CASSQTSGSSYEQYF. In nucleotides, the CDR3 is TGTGCCAGCAGTCAGACTAGCGGGAGCTCCTACGAGCAGTACTTC.

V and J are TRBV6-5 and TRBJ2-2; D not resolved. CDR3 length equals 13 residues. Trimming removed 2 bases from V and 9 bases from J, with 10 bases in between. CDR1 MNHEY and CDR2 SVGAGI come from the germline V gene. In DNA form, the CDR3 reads TGTGCCAGCAGTTACCTGGGAAACCGGGAGCTGTTTTTT. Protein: CASSYLGNRELFF.

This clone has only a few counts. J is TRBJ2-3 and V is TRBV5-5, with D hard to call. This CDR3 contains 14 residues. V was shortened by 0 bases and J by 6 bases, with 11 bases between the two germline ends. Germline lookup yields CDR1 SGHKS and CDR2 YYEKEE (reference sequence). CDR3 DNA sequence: TGTGCCAGCAGCTTGGGGCCTTCTACTGATACGCAGTATTTT. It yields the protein CASSLGPSTDTQYF.

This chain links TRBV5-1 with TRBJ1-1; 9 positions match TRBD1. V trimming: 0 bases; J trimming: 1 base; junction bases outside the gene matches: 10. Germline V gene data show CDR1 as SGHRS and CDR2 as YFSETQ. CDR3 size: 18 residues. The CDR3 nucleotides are TGCGCCAGCAGCTTGGAACCCTTGACAGGGGGTGAGAACACTGAAGCTTTCTTT. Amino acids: CASSLEPLTGGENTEAFF.

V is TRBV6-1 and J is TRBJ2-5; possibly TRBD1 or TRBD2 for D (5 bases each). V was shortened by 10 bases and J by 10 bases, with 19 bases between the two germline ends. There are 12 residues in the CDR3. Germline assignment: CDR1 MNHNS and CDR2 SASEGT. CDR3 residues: CATKRGDRGQYF. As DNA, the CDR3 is TGTGCCACCAAGAGGGGAGATAGGGGCCAGTACTTC.

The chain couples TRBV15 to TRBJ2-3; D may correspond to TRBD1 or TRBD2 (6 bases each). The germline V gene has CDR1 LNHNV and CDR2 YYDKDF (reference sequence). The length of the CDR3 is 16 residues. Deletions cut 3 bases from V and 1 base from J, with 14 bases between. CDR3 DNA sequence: TGTGCCACCAGCAGCGATAGGGGGGACCGCACAGATACGCAGTATTTT. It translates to CATSSDRGDRTDTQYF.

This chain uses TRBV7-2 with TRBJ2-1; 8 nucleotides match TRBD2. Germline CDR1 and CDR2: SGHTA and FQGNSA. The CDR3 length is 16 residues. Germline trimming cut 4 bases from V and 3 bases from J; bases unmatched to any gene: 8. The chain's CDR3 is CASSYKAGAFYNEQFF. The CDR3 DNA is TGTGCCAGCAGCTATAAAGCGGGGGCTTTCTACAATGAGCAGTTCTTC.

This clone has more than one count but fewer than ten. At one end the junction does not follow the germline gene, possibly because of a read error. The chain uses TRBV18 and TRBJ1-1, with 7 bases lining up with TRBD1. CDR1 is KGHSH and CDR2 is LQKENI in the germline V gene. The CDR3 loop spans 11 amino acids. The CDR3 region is CASSPGQATVF. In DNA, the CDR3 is TGTGCCAGCTCACCTGGACAGGCTACTGTCTTT.

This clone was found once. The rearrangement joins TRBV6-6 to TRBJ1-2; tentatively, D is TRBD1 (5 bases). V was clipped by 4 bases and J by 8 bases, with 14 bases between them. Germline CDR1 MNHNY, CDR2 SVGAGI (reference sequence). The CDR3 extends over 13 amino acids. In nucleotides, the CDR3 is TGTGCCAGCAGTTTTGACAGTCCGAGGGGCTACACCTTC. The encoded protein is CASSFDSPRGYTF.

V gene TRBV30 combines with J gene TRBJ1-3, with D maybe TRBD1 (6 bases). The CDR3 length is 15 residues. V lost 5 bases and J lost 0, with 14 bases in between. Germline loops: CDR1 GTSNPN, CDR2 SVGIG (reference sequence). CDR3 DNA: TGTGCCTGGGGCACAGCAGGGGACTCTGGAAACACCATATATTTT. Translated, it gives CAWGTAGDSGNTIYF.

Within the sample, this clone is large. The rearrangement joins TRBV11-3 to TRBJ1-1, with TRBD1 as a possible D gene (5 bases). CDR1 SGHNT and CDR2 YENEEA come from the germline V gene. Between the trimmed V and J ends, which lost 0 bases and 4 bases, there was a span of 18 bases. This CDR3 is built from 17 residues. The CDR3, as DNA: TGTGCCAGCAGCTTAGAGGGGCGGAGGTCAGGGATCACTGAAGCTTTCTTT. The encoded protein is CASSLEGRRSGITEAFF.

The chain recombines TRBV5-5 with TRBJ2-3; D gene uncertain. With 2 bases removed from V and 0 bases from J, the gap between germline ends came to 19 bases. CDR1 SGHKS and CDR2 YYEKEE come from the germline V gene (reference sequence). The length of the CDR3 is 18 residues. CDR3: CASSFVPNILRSTDTQYF. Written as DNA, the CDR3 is TGTGCCAGCAGCTTTGTCCCAAACATCCTCCGAAGCACAGATACGCAGTATTTT.

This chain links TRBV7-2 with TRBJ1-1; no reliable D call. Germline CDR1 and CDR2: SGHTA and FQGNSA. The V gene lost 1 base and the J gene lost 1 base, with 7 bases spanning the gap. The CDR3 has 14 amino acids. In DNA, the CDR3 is TGTGCCAGCAGCTTAGTTAGGCGGAACACTGAAGCTTTCTTT. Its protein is CASSLVRRNTEAFF.

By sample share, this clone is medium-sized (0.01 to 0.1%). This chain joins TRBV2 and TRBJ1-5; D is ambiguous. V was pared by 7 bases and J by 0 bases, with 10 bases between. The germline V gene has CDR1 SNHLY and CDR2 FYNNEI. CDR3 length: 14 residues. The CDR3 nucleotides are TGTGCCAGCACGGCAGATCATAGCAATCAGCCCCAGCATTTT. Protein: CASTADHSNQPQHF.